The entry that follows covers one T cell receptor (beta chain) sequence. An input of about 0.45 to 1 ug of RNA was subjected to reverse transcription using random hexamers. TCRdb called the immunoSEQ multiplex PCR reads again in MiXCR, with one record for every CDR3 protein. The profile covers roughly 200,000 distinct CDR3 sequences, with around 94% appearing a single time and 0.099% taken by the ten largest. This entry is derived from a study of CD8 T cells in Susac syndrome. The sequenced sample consisted of CD4+ T cells from PBMCs. The receptor's source is a human donor with Susac syndrome.

Here the CDR3 reads CSARNRDRQPQYF. The CDR3 DNA is TGCAGTGCTAGAAACCGGGACCGTCAGCCCCAGTACTTC. V usage is TRBV20-1 and J usage is TRBJ2-5; TRBD1 or TRBD2 may be the D gene (5 bases each). The CDR3 has 13 amino acids. The V end lost 2 bases, the J end lost 9 bases, and 16 bases lay between the germline ends. From germline, CDR1 is DFQATT and CDR2 SNEGSKA (reference sequence).